This TCR beta chain was sequenced in a study of follicular helper T cells after annual influenza vaccination. As to time point: 2013-2014 season, 7 days after vaccination. Libraries were prepared by immunoSEQ multiplex PCR; TCRdb keeps only in-frame clonotypes and omits some of them. The sample lists just over 8,500 clones, around 80% occurring once. The CDR3 length is 17 residues. V lost 7 bases and J lost 4, with 25 bases in between. Per the germline V gene, CDR1 is SNHLY and CDR2 is FYNNEI. Specimen: CXCR5+ CD38- circulating T follicular helper cells from blood, collected 7 days after influenza vaccination. Subset in this sample: circulating Tfh, non-naive CD4+CXCR5+PD-1+ (ICOS+CD38+ or ICOS-CD38-). This receptor was identified in an adult who received the influenza vaccine. This chain links TRBV2 with TRBJ1-2, with D hard to call. The chain's CDR3 is CASTAASPAQPGYGYTF. The CDR3 DNA follows: TGTGCCAGCACTGCTGCTTCGCCGGCACAGCCTGGCTATGGCTACACCTTC.